This T cell receptor beta chain was recovered during a study of CD8 T cells in Susac syndrome. At the level of the study: Sequenced Susac syndrome patients included 5 or 6 with clinically active disease and fewer than 10 in remission. Susac syndrome patients were untreated, on corticosteroids with some adding intravenous immunoglobulin, or on intravenous immunoglobulin only.

Sequencing of TCR beta drew on CD8+ and CD4+ T cells from blood. Germline V gene sequence: CDR1 LGHDT, CDR2 YNNKEL (reference sequence). The CDR3 runs 15 residues. The V gene lost 0 bases and the J gene lost 3 bases, with 11 bases spanning the gap. RNA in amounts of about 0.5 to 1 ug was reverse transcribed with random hexamers. TCRdb recomputed calls from the immunoSEQ multiplex PCR reads with MiXCR, one row per CDR3 protein. This table holds about 180,000 distinct CDR3 sequences, 85% to 95% found once. The chain couples TRBV3-1 to TRBJ1-2, with D hard to call. This TCR was recovered from a human donor with Susac syndrome. The material sequenced was CD4+ T cells from PBMCs. CDR3 coding DNA: TGTGCCAGCAGCCAAGATTTAGACACCCACTATGGCTACACCTTC. Translation: CASSQDLDTHYGYTF.